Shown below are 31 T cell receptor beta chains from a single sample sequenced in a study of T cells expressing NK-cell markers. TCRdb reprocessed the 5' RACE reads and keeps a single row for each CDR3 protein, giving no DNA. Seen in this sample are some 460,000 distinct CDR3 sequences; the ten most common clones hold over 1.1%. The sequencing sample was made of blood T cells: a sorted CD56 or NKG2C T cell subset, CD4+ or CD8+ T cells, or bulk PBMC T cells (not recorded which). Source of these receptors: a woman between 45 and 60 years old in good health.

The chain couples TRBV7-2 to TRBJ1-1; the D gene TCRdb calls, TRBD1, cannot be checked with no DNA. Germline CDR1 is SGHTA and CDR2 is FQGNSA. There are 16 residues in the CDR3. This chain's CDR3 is CASSAGTGRGTWEAFF. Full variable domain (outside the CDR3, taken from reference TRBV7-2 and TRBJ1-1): GAGVSQSPSNKVTEKGKDVELRCDPISGHTALYWYRQSLGQGLEFLIYFQGNSAPDKSGLPSDRFSAERTGGSVSTLTIQRTQQEDSAVYLCASSAGTGRGTWEAFFGQGTRLTVV.

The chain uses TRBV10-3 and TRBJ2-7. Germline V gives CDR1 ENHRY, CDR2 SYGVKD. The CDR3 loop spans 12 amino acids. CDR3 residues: CAISFDWSKQYF.

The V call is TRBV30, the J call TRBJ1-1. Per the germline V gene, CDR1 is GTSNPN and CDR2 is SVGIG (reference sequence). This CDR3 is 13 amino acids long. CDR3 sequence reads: CAWSVWGNTEAFF.

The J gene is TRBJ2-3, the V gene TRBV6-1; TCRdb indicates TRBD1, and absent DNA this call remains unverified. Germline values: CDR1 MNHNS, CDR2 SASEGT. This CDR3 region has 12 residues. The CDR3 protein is CASTEGGDTQYF.

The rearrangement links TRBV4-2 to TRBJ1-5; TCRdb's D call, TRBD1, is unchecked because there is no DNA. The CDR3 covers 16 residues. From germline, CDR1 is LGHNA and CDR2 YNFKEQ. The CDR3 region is CASSQGSRQGDQPQHF.

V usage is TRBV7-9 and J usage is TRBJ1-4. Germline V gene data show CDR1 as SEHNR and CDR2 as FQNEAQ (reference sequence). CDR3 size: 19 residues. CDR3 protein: CASSLAWGGRTTVKEKLFF.

The CDR3 here is CASSPRLAVFTDTQYF. This chain joins TRBV4-2 and TRBJ2-3; the TCRdb call, TRBD2, lacks DNA for checking. CDR1 is LGHNA and CDR2 is YNFKEQ in the germline V gene. The CDR3 has 16 residues.

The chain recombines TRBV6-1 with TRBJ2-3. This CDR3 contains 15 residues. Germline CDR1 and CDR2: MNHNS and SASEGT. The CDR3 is CASSLSGPGTDTQYF.

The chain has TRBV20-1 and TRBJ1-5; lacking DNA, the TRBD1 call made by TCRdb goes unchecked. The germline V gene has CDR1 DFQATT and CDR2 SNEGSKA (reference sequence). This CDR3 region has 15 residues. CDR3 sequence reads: CSASFSGVGNQPQHF.

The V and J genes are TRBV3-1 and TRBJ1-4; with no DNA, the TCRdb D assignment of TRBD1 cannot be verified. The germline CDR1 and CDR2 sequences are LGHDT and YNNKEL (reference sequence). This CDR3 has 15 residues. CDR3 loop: CASSQELRPEGKLFF.

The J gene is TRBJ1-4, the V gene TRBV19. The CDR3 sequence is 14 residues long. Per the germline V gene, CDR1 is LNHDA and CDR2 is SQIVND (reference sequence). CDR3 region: CASREGTGNEKLFF.

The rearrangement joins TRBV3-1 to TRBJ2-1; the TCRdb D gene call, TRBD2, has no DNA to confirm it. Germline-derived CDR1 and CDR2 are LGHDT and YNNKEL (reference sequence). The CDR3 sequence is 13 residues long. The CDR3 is CASSHGGRNEQFF.

CDR3 sequence: CSARKTYNEQFF. The V call is TRBV20-1, the J call TRBJ2-1. In germline, CDR1 is DFQATT, CDR2 SNEGSKA (reference sequence). The CDR3 consists of 12 residues.

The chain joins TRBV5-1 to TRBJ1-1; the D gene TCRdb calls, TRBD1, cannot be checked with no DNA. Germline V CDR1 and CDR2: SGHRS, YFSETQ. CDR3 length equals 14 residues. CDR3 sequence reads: CASSLTPWTGKTFF. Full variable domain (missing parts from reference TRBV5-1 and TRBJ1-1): KAGVTQTPRYLIKTRGQQVTLSCSPISGHRSVSWYQQTPGQGLQFLFEYFSETQRNKGNFPGRFSGRQFSNSRSEMNVSTLELGDSALYLCASSLTPWTGKTFFGQGTRLTVV.

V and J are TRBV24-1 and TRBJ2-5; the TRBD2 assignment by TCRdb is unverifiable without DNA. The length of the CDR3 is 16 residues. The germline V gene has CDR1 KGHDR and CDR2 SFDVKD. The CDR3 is CATSDSLPASQETQYF.

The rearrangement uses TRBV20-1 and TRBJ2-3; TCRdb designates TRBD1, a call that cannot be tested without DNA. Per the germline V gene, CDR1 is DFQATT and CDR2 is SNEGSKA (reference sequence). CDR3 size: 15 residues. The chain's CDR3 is CSAREWAVARDTQYF.

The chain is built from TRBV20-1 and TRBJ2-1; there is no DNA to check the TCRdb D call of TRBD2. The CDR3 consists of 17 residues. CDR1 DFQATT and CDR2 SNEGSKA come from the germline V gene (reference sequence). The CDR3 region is CSARVPRASGNGNEQFF.

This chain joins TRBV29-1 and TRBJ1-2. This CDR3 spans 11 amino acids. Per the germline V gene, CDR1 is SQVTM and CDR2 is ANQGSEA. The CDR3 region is CSVNKVPGYTF.

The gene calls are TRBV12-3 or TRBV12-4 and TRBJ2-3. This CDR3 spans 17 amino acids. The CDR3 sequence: CASSLKMADPSTDTQYF.

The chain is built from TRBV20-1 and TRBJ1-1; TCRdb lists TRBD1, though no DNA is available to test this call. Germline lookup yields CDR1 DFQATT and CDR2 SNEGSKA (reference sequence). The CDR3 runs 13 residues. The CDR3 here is CSARTGDDTEAFF.

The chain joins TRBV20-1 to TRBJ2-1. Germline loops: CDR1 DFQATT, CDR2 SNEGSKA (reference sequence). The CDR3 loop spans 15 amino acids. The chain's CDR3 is CSAHLGHVGTDEQFF.

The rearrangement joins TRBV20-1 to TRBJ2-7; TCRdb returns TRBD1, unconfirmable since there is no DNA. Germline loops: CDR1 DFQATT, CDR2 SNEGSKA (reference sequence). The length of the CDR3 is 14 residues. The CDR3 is CSARDNRGPYEQYF.

CDR3 amino acids: CASSWGVGQPQHF. The chain employs TRBV18 and TRBJ1-5; without DNA, the TCRdb call of TRBD1 cannot be checked. Per germline, CDR1 KGHSH and CDR2 LQKENI. The CDR3 runs 13 residues.

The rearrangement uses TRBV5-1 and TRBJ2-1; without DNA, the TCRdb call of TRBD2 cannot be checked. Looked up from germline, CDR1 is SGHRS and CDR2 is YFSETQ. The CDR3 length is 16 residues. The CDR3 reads CASSLVVSGRYNEQFF.

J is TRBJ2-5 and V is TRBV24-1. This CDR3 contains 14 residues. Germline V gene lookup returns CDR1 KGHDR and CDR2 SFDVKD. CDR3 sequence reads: CATSDTRDKETQYF.

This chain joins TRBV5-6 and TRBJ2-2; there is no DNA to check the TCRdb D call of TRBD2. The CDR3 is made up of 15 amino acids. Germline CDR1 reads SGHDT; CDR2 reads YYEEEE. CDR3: CASSPTLQGTGELFF.

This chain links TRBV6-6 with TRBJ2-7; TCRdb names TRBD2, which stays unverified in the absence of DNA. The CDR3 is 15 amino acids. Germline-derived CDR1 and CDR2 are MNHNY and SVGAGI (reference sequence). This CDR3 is CASSYGLAFPYEQYF.

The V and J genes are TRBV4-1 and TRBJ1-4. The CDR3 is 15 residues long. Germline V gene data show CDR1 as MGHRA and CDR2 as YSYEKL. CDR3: CASSQAGPAHEKLFF.

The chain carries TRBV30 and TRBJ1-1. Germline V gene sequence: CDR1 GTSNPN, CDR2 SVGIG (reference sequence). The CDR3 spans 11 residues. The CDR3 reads CAWMTNTEAFF.

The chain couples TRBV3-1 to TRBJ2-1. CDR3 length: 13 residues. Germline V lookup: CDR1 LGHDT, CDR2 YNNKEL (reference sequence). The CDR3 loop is CASSPSRRIEQFF.

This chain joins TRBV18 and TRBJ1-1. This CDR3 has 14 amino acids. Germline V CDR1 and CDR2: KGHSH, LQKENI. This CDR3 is CASSRDIANIEAFF. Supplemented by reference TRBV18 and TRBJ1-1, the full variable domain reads NAGVMQNPRHLVRRRGQEARLRCSPMKGHSHVYWYRQLPEEGLKFMVYLQKENIIDESGMPKERFSAEFPKEGPSILRIQQVVRGDSAAYFCASSRDIANIEAFFGQGTRLTVV.